This is a list of T cell receptor beta chains from one sample in a study of shared clonotypes between healthy human individuals. Using immunoSEQ multiplex PCR, the repertoire was profiled, and TCRdb retains in-frame clones only, with some absent. The table lists 2 million to 2.5 million clones, over 85% of them singletons. Sequencing was performed on naive CD4+ T cells from PBMCs. These receptors were collected from a young man in good health. Some clones in this sample may be carry-over from other donors' samples. The CDR3 runs from the conserved cysteine through the conserved F or W. A D gene is named only where the DNA matches it firmly. The size field is filled for only some rows; it gives once, few, many or a size class.

v_call	clone_size	cdr3_length	d_call	j_call	cdr3_aa	cdr3_nt
TRBV18	NA	15	NA	TRBJ1-1	CASSLRGMGNTEAFF	TGTGCCAGCTCACTCAGAGGGATGGGGAACACTGAAGCTTTCTTT
TRBV6-5	NA	13	TRBD1	TRBJ1-2	CASSYSNRGGYTF	TGTGCCAGCAGTTACTCGAACAGGGGAGGCTACACCTTC
TRBV4-2	NA	17	TRBD1	TRBJ2-7	CASSQDSTGDRAYEQYF	TGTGCCAGCAGCCAAGACTCTACGGGGGACAGGGCCTACGAGCAGTACTTC
TRBV25-1	NA	14	NA	TRBJ1-2	CASSEFGKSSGYTF	TGTGCCAGCAGTGAATTTGGCAAGTCCAGTGGCTACACCTTC
TRBV18	few	12	NA	TRBJ2-5	CASSPTQETQYF	TGTGCCAGCTCACCCACCCAAGAGACCCAGTACTTC
TRBV5-1	NA	16	NA	TRBJ2-3	CASSQLLTGGGDTQYF	TGCGCCAGCAGCCAGCTACTAACTGGTGGCGGGGATACGCAGTATTTT
TRBV4-2	NA	16	TRBD2	TRBJ2-3	CASSHLTSGGTDTQYF	TGTGCCAGCAGCCATCTGACTAGCGGGGGCACAGATACGCAGTATTTT
TRBV5-4	NA	16	NA	TRBJ1-2	CASSLGSGVPNYGYTF	TGTGCCAGCAGCTTGGGCAGCGGGGTCCCTAACTATGGCTACACCTTC
TRBV5-4	NA	14	NA	TRBJ2-7	CASSPQGKYNEQYF	TGTGCCAGCAGTCCTCAGGGGAAGTACAACGAGCAGTACTTC
TRBV2	NA	15	TRBD2	TRBJ2-2	CASSGRTSATGELFF	TGTGCCAGCAGCGGCCGGACTAGCGCGACCGGGGAGCTGTTTTTT
TRBV10-3	few	18	TRBD2	TRBJ2-3	CATKVSSGRAKGTDTQYF	TGTGCCACCAAGGTCTCCAGCGGGAGGGCCAAGGGCACAGATACGCAGTATTTT
TRBV9	once	15	TRBD2	TRBJ2-1	CASSPRAGGYNEQFF	TGTGCCAGCAGCCCCAGAGCGGGAGGGTACAATGAGCAGTTCTTC
TRBV18	NA	14	NA	TRBJ2-1	CASSPTGIYNEQFF	TGTGCCAGCTCACCCACCGGGATCTACAATGAGCAGTTCTTC
TRBV5-1	NA	16	TRBD2	TRBJ2-1	CASSLGPLAGGNEQFF	TGCGCCAGCAGCTTGGGACCACTAGCGGGAGGCAATGAGCAGTTCTTC
TRBV29-1	NA	13	NA	TRBJ1-6	CSVKRDLDSPLHF	TGCAGCGTGAAGAGGGATTTGGATTCACCCCTCCACTTT
TRBV9	NA	17	TRBD2	TRBJ2-1	CASSVDQPGLAPLEQFF	TGTGCCAGCAGCGTAGATCAACCGGGACTAGCTCCCCTTGAGCAGTTCTTC
TRBV5-8	NA	15	NA	TRBJ2-7	CASSLVAGFSNEQYF	TGTGCCAGCAGCTTGGTGGCAGGGTTTAGTAACGAGCAGTACTTC
TRBV28	NA	16	TRBD2	TRBJ2-7	CASSSPPGGAVVEQYF	TGTGCCAGCAGTTCACCACCGGGGGGAGCGGTTGTCGAGCAGTACTTC
TRBV29-1	NA	16	NA	TRBJ1-4	CSAMKWGGGTNEKLFF	TGCAGCGCCATGAAGTGGGGGGGTGGAACTAATGAAAAACTGTTTTTT
TRBV6-4	NA	14	TRBD2	TRBJ2-1	CASRETSGRVEQFF	TGTGCCAGCAGGGAGACTAGCGGGAGGGTCGAGCAGTTCTTC
TRBV19	NA	15	NA	TRBJ2-1	CASSMRVGPYNEQFF	TGTGCCAGTAGTATGAGAGTGGGCCCCTACAATGAGCAGTTCTTC
TRBV5-1	NA	13	NA	TRBJ1-1	CASSRQRDAEAFF	TGCGCCAGCAGCAGACAGAGGGATGCTGAAGCTTTCTTT
TRBV5-1	NA	15	TRBD1	TRBJ1-2	CASSEGQGAIGGYTF	TGCGCCAGCAGCGAGGGACAGGGGGCAATTGGTGGCTACACCTTC
TRBV18	NA	15	TRBD1	TRBJ1-4	CASSLTGATNEKLFF	TGTGCCAGCTCACTGACAGGGGCAACTAATGAAAAACTGTTTTTT
TRBV29-1	NA	13	NA	TRBJ2-5	CSVTPIFGETQYF	TGCAGCGTTACCCCGATATTTGGGGAGACCCAGTACTTC
TRBV30	NA	12	NA	TRBJ1-2	CAWSSGTYGYTF	TGTGCCTGGAGTTCGGGCACCTATGGCTACACCTTC
TRBV7-6	NA	14	NA	TRBJ2-7	CASSLVAAPYEQYF	TGTGCCAGCAGCTTAGTTGCAGCACCCTACGAGCAGTACTTC
TRBV7-8	NA	18	TRBD1	TRBJ1-3	CASSLTGTDSLGGNTIYF	TGTGCCAGCAGCTTGACCGGGACAGACTCCTTAGGGGGAAACACCATATATTTT
TRBV5-4	NA	13	TRBD1	TRBJ1-2	CASSSDRVYGYTF	TGTGCCAGCAGCTCCGACAGGGTCTATGGCTACACCTTC
TRBV27	NA	12	NA	TRBJ2-4	CASRSAGNIQYF	TGTGCCAGCCGGTCGGCGGGAAACATTCAGTACTTC
TRBV30	few	12	NA	TRBJ1-1	CAWSARATEAFF	TGTGCCTGGAGTGCTAGGGCCACTGAAGCTTTCTTT
TRBV7-9	NA	15	TRBD2	TRBJ2-1	CASSPSGSTYNEQFF	TGTGCCAGCAGCCCTAGCGGGAGCACCTACAATGAGCAGTTCTTC
TRBV30	once	16	TRBD1	TRBJ1-2	CAWSVVLPGQGAGYTF	TGTGCCTGGAGTGTTGTCCTACCGGGACAGGGGGCTGGCTACACCTTC
TRBV5-1	NA	16	TRBD2	TRBJ2-1	CASSLAVGGAGNEQFF	TGCGCCAGCAGCTTGGCGGTGGGAGGGGCCGGCAATGAGCAGTTCTTC
TRBV28	once	14	TRBD1	TRBJ2-7	CASSEKSGTVEQYF	TGTGCCAGCAGTGAGAAGTCCGGGACAGTCGAGCAGTACTTC
TRBV7-9	NA	18	TRBD2	TRBJ2-3	CASSFRGLASWGTDTQYF	TGTGCCAGCAGCTTCCGGGGACTAGCCTCGTGGGGCACAGATACGCAGTATTTT
TRBV7-2	NA	14	NA	TRBJ1-1	CASSLNRAFTEAFF	TGTGCCAGCAGCTTAAATAGGGCTTTTACTGAAGCTTTCTTT
TRBV28	NA	15	TRBD1	TRBJ2-1	CASSLRQGAFNEQFF	TGTGCCAGCAGTTTAAGGCAGGGGGCGTTCAATGAGCAGTTCTTC